Listed below are T cell receptor beta chains from one sample, sequenced in a study of blood T cell repertoires in COVID-19. Data came from immunoSEQ multiplex PCR; TCRdb stores just in-frame clones and leaves some out. The sample gives around 250,000 clones, approximately 86% of which show up once; around 1.6% is in the top ten. The sample taken for sequencing was peripheral blood. These receptors were taken from a woman aged 55-75 years who had recovered from COVID-19. The CDR3 runs from the conserved cysteine through the conserved F or W. D genes are given only for firm matches. Clone size is stated in some rows and not others, as once, few, many or a class when expanded.

V,D,size,J,DNA,CDR3
TRBV3-1/TRBV3-2,TRBD1,-,TRBJ2-5,TGTGCCAGCAGCCAACACGACAGGGGGGGGACCCAGTACTTC,CASSQHDRGGTQYF
TRBV5-4,TRBD1,-,TRBJ2-7,TGTGCCAGCAGCCCCCCGGACAGGGCTTACGAGCAGTACTTC,CASSPPDRAYEQYF
TRBV18,-,-,TRBJ2-1,TGTGCCAGCTCACCAGGCATTTCGGGGAACAATGAGCAGTTCTTC,CASSPGISGNNEQFF
TRBV25-1,-,-,TRBJ2-3,TGTGCCAGCAGTGAATCGGCAGGTTGGAGCACAGATACGCAGTATTTT,CASSESAGWSTDTQYF
TRBV15,-,-,TRBJ2-7,TGTGCCACCAGCAGAGACCTGGTCAGGACCTACGAGCAGTACTTC,CATSRDLVRTYEQYF
TRBV27,TRBD1,-,TRBJ1-6,TGTGCCAGCAGTTCTACAGGGGCGAATTCACCCCTCCACTTT,CASSSTGANSPLHF
TRBV7-2,TRBD1,few,TRBJ1-4,TGTGCCAGCAGCTCTCGCCACAGGGGGCGGGATGAAAAACTGTTTTTT,CASSSRHRGRDEKLFF
TRBV20-1,-,once,TRBJ1-1,TGCAGTGCTAGTCCTCCGAACACTGAAGCTTTCTTT,CSASPPNTEAFF
TRBV11-3,TRBD1,once,TRBJ2-2,TGTGCCAGCAGCCCGAGGTCCCGGGACAGGTTCGGGGAGCTGTTTTTT,CASSPRSRDRFGELFF
TRBV28,TRBD1,few,TRBJ1-2,TGTGCCAGCAGGGGGACAGGGGAAGTTGGTGGCTACACCTTC,CASRGTGEVGGYTF
TRBV9,-,-,TRBJ2-1,TGTGCCAGCAGCGCATTACTAGCATTCAGCGAGCAGTTCTTC,CASSALLAFSEQFF
TRBV5-1,-,-,TRBJ1-1,TGCGCCAGCAGCTTGGGTTTTCAGGGAATGAACACTGAAGCTTTCTTT,CASSLGFQGMNTEAFF
TRBV18,TRBD2,-,TRBJ2-7,TGTGCCAGCTCACCCCAGACGGGGGGGACGTTATCGGGGAACGAGCAGTACTTC,CASSPQTGGTLSGNEQYF
TRBV5-4,TRBD1,-,TRBJ2-1,TGTGCCAGCAGGGGACAGGGGTGGAATGAGCAGTTCTTC,CASRGQGWNEQFF
TRBV9,TRBD2,-,TRBJ2-3,TGTGCCAGCAGCGTAGGCCAGCGGGGGGGCACAGATACGCAGTATTTT,CASSVGQRGGTDTQYF
TRBV9,-,once,TRBJ1-6,TGTGCCAGCAGCGTAGAGATGGGGGCTAACGGTTCACCCCTCCACTTT,CASSVEMGANGSPLHF
TRBV18,-,once,TRBJ1-4,TGTGCCAGCTCGCCGGGACAAAGTCGCAATGAAAAACTGTTTTTT,CASSPGQSRNEKLFF
TRBV6-4,-,-,TRBJ2-7,TGTGCCAGCAGTCCAGAACAGAGCTCCTACGAGCAGTACTTC,CASSPEQSSYEQYF
TRBV13,TRBD2,few,TRBJ2-3,TGTGCCAGCAGCAAACTTCTAGCGGGGGGAGAAACAGATACGCAGTATTTT,CASSKLLAGGETDTQYF
TRBV2,-,-,TRBJ1-5,TGTGCCAGCAGTGAAAGGGTAGGGGCCTATAGCAATCAGCCCCAGCATTTT,CASSERVGAYSNQPQHF
TRBV3-1/TRBV3-2,-,-,TRBJ2-2,TGTGCCAGCAGCCAAGTTGATACAGCGAACACCGGGGAGCTGTTTTTT,CASSQVDTANTGELFF
TRBV3-1/TRBV3-2,-,-,TRBJ1-1,TGTGCCAGCAGCCAAGCGGAAGCTTTCTTT,CASSQAEAFF
TRBV11-1,TRBD2,-,TRBJ2-5,TGTGCCAGCAGCCGAACTAGCGGGGCACAAGAGACCCAGTACTTC,CASSRTSGAQETQYF
TRBV25-1,-,-,TRBJ1-2,TGTGCCAGCACGCGCAGGGAAGGCTATGGCTACACCTTC,CASTRREGYGYTF
TRBV6-6,TRBD1,-,TRBJ1-5,TGTGCCAGCAGTCCCCAGGACAGGGGTTATAGCAATCAGCCCCAGCATTTT,CASSPQDRGYSNQPQHF
TRBV6-5,-,-,TRBJ2-3,TGTGCCAGCACCAGAAGGGGAACCCCCACAGATACGCAGTATTTT,CASTRRGTPTDTQYF
TRBV7-2,-,few,TRBJ2-2,TGTGCCAGCAGCTTCCCCCCCGGGGGGCGTCCCACCGGGGAGCTGTTTTTT,CASSFPPGGRPTGELFF
TRBV21-1,-,-,TRBJ2-3,TGTGCCAGCAGCAAAGGCGGCGGGGTTAACACAGATACGCAGTATTTT,CASSKGGGVNTDTQYF
TRBV10-3,-,once,TRBJ1-4,TGTGCCATCGGGGCAGGGAATGAAAAACTGTTTTTT,CAIGAGNEKLFF
TRBV6-5,TRBD1,-,TRBJ1-6,TGTGCCAGCAGTTACCGGGGACAGGGCTATTCACCCCTCCACTTT,CASSYRGQGYSPLHF
TRBV18,-,-,TRBJ2-1,TGTGCCAGCTCACCCCCCTCGGGACAAATCAATGAGCAGTTCTTC,CASSPPSGQINEQFF
TRBV7-3,TRBD1,-,TRBJ1-6,TGTGCCAGCAGCTTAATGGGGACAGGGAATTCACCCCTCCACTTT,CASSLMGTGNSPLHF
TRBV28,TRBD1,-,TRBJ1-5,TGTGCCAGTGCGCCGGGACAGGGTAGCAGCAATCAGCCCCAGCATTTT,CASAPGQGSSNQPQHF
TRBV28,-,-,TRBJ2-2,TGTGCCAGCAGGGGGGCCTCAAACACCGGGGAGCTGTTTTTT,CASRGASNTGELFF
TRBV2,-,-,TRBJ1-2,TGTGCCAGCAGAGAGACGCATAGCCCTTTGGGCTACACCTTC,CASRETHSPLGYTF
TRBV6-5,-,-,TRBJ2-2,TGTGCCAGCAGGGGCAGGAGGAGCGGGGAGCTGTTTTTT,CASRGRRSGELFF
TRBV5-3,-,once,TRBJ1-4,TGTGCCAGAAGCTTCACGGAACAGAATGAAAAACTGTTTTTT,CARSFTEQNEKLFF
TRBV20-1,-,once,TRBJ2-1,TGCAGTGCTAGTTACAGGATGGAGAATGAGCAGTTCTTC,CSASYRMENEQFF
TRBV5-1,-,-,TRBJ1-2,TGCGCCAGCAGCTATGCCGGGACACCCAACTATGGCTACACCTTC,CASSYAGTPNYGYTF
TRBV7-9,-,-,TRBJ1-2,TGTGCCAGCAGCACCATACAGGGACCCCAAATTTATGGCTACACCTTC,CASSTIQGPQIYGYTF
TRBV7-9,TRBD1,-,TRBJ1-1,TGTGCCAGCAGCTCAGGGACAGGCCGCCTGGCTGAAGCTTTCTTT,CASSSGTGRLAEAFF